This is a list of T cell receptor beta chains from one sample in a study of blood T cell repertoires in COVID-19. The table came from immunoSEQ multiplex PCR; TCRdb's copy has only in-frame clones and leaves some out. The table records about 150,000 clones, more than 80% of them present only once. The sample comprised peripheral blood. The receptors come from a man over 45 with acute or convalescent COVID-19. The CDR3 runs from the conserved cysteine through the conserved F or W. The D gene is left open where the match is weak. The size of a clone is reported for some rows only, either as once, few or many, or as a class for expanded clones.

v_gene,abundance,j_gene,d_gene,CDR3aa,CDR3nt
TRBV27,-,TRBJ1-5,-,CASSFAQGNQPQHF,TGTGCCAGCAGTTTCGCGCAGGGAAATCAGCCCCAGCATTTT
TRBV27,-,TRBJ2-7,TRBD1,CASRSPGTGSYEQYF,TGTGCCAGCAGATCACCGGGGACAGGCTCCTACGAGCAGTACTTC
TRBV6-5,-,TRBJ2-2,-,CASSYSLSVYTGELFF,TGTGCCAGCAGTTACTCGTTATCTGTTTACACCGGGGAGCTGTTTTTT
TRBV6-2/TRBV6-3,few,TRBJ2-3,TRBD2,CASSNLLADTDTQYF,TGTGCCAGCAGTAACTTACTAGCGGACACAGATACGCAGTATTTT
TRBV9,-,TRBJ2-5,TRBD1,CASSLRTGGFETQYF,TGTGCCAGCAGCCTCAGGACAGGGGGCTTTGAGACCCAGTACTTC
TRBV18,few,TRBJ2-5,-,CASSRTAGFEETQYF,TGTGCCAGCTCACGAACTGCAGGATTTGAAGAGACCCAGTACTTC
TRBV19,-,TRBJ2-5,-,CASSILGGGRALGDQYF,TGTGCCAGTAGTATATTGGGAGGCGGACGGGCCCTTGGTGACCAGTACTTC
TRBV7-2,once,TRBJ2-7,-,CASSSEQVGQYF,TGTGCCAGCAGTTCAGAACAGGTGGGGCAGTACTTC
TRBV7-2,once,TRBJ2-3,-,CASSLRRYTDTQYF,TGTGCCAGCAGCTTACGCCGGTACACAGATACGCAGTATTTT
TRBV5-5,-,TRBJ1-1,TRBD1,CASSKRTGVANTEAFF,TGTGCCAGCAGTAAGAGAACAGGGGTGGCGAACACTGAAGCTTTCTTT
TRBV7-6,-,TRBJ2-3,-,CASSLALAQYAPGTDTQYF,TGTGCCAGCAGCTTAGCCCTAGCCCAATACGCCCCTGGCACAGATACGCAGTATTTT
TRBV7-9,-,TRBJ1-2,TRBD1,CASSLAPIRTGGNSYGYTF,TGTGCCAGCAGCTTAGCCCCTATCAGGACAGGGGGAAATTCCTATGGCTACACCTTC
TRBV29-1,-,TRBJ2-5,TRBD2,CSVGTSGGLQETQYF,TGCAGCGTTGGGACTAGCGGGGGTTTACAAGAGACCCAGTACTTC
TRBV25-1,-,TRBJ2-1,TRBD1,CATRDSGTGVDEQFF,TGTGCCACCAGGGACTCCGGGACAGGGGTAGATGAGCAGTTCTTC
TRBV12-5,-,TRBJ2-1,TRBD2,CASGSLRLAGGQSSYNEQFF,TGTGCTAGTGGTTCCCTTCGACTAGCGGGGGGACAAAGCTCCTACAATGAGCAGTTCTTC
TRBV3-1/TRBV3-2,-,TRBJ2-3,-,CASSQEFTQSTDTQYF,TGTGCCAGCAGCCAAGAGTTTACCCAGAGCACAGATACGCAGTATTTT
TRBV5-4,-,TRBJ2-3,TRBD2,CASSPGLAGGNTDTQYF,TGTGCCAGCAGCCCGGGACTAGCGGGGGGGAACACAGATACGCAGTATTTT
TRBV30,-,TRBJ1-2,-,CAWARVNYGYTF,TGTGCCTGGGCCAGGGTGAACTATGGCTACACCTTC
TRBV10-1,few,TRBJ2-2,-,CASSGGGEGHTGELFF,TGCGCCAGCAGTGGGGGCGGCGAAGGACACACCGGGGAGCTGTTTTTT
TRBV10-3,-,TRBJ2-1,TRBD2,CAISGSSGRALDEQFF,TGTGCCATCAGTGGCTCTAGCGGGAGGGCCTTGGATGAGCAGTTCTTC
TRBV6-4,-,TRBJ2-2,TRBD2,CASSRDYNTGELFF,TGTGCCAGCAGCCGGGACTATAACACCGGGGAGCTGTTTTTT
TRBV10-3,-,TRBJ2-3,-,CAIMSGQGGDTQYF,TGTGCCATCATGAGTGGTCAGGGCGGAGATACGCAGTATTTT
TRBV19,-,TRBJ2-1,TRBD1,CASSETGTGGREQFF,TGTGCCAGTAGTGAGACCGGGACAGGGGGCAGAGAGCAGTTCTTC
TRBV30,-,TRBJ1-2,-,CAWSVGVGGTRNGYTF,TGTGCCTGGAGTGTAGGAGTGGGGGGAACTCGGAATGGCTACACCTTC
TRBV7-9,-,TRBJ1-6,-,CASSLGNPGLSIRGSPLHF,TGTGCCAGCAGCTTAGGAAACCCGGGACTCTCTATCAGAGGTTCACCCCTCCACTTT
TRBV11-2,-,TRBJ2-3,-,CASSSIRGSTDTQYF,TGTGCCAGCAGCTCTATCAGGGGTTCCACAGATACGCAGTATTTT
TRBV7-3,-,TRBJ2-1,-,CASSWAGGNEQFF,TGTGCCAGCAGCTGGGCCGGGGGAAATGAGCAGTTCTTC
TRBV7-9,-,TRBJ2-7,TRBD2,CASSPSGSPYEQYF,TGTGCCAGCAGCCCTAGCGGGAGCCCCTACGAGCAGTACTTC
TRBV9,-,TRBJ1-5,-,CASSSRWDHGRNQPQHF,TGTGCCAGCAGCTCTCGGTGGGACCACGGGAGGAATCAGCCCCAGCATTTT
TRBV5-8,-,TRBJ2-7,-,CASSLVRESYEQYF,TGTGCCAGCAGCTTGGTCAGGGAATCCTACGAGCAGTACTTC
TRBV30,-,TRBJ2-7,TRBD2,CAWSQGTSGGSYEQYF,TGTGCCTGGAGTCAAGGGACTAGCGGGGGCAGCTACGAGCAGTACTTC
TRBV29-1,-,TRBJ2-1,TRBD2,CSVAEAGAQFF,TGCAGCGTTGCCGAGGCGGGAGCGCAGTTCTTC